This TCR beta chain appears in the sequencing data of a study of T cells in Graves' hyperthyroidism and ophthalmopathy. Amplification yielded TCR beta CDR3 regions, with RNA transcripts as the source. TCR CDR3 underwent first-round RT-PCR with the HTBI primer set. TCRdb called the multiplex PCR reads again in MiXCR, with one record for every CDR3 protein. This table holds approximately 610,000 distinct CDR3 sequences, roughly 14% found once. The CDR3 is made up of 17 amino acids. Trimming at V came to 5 bases and at J to 7 bases, leaving 13 bases not matched to a gene. Germline V CDR1 and CDR2: MGHDK, SYGVNS. This clonotype was found a few times.

The chain is built from TRBV25-1 and TRBJ2-5; 13 bases map to TRBD2. The sequence was obtained from a woman in her thirties or forties with Graves' ophthalmopathy. Sequencing input: blood. CDR3 DNA sequence: TGTGCCAGCAGTAAAGGGGGGACTAGCGGGACGGGGGGGACCCAGTACTTC. Protein product: CASSKGGTSGTGGTQYF. Together with reference TRBV25-1 and TRBJ2-5, the CDR3 gives the full variable domain: EADIYQTPRYLVIGTGKKITLECSQTMGHDKMYWYQQDPGMELHLIHYSYGVNSTEKGDLSSESTVSRIRTEHFPLTLESARPSHTSQYLCASSKGGTSGTGGTQYFGPGTRLLVL.